This T cell receptor (beta chain) was recorded in a study of graft-versus-host responses after intestinal transplantation. Study-level information: The recipients all started with anti-thymocyte globulin induction and then took tacrolimus and steroids for around three years.

TCRdb keeps only in-frame clones here, not all; method: immunoSEQ multiplex PCR. The sample holds some 120,000 clones, 75% to 95% seen once. General study points: Subjects displaying graft-donor T cell macrochimerism possessed elevated graft-versus-host to host-versus-graft clonal ratios inside allografts.

To note about this clone: Its specificity is unknown.

The length of the CDR3 is 17 residues. Trimming removed 6 bases from V and 0 bases from J; junction bases left unmatched: 10. Germline CDR1 and CDR2: LNHDA and SQIVND (reference sequence). The clonotype comes from a human donor who received an intestinal transplant. V gene TRBV19 combines with J gene TRBJ2-3; 9 bases align to TRBD2. The sample was unstimulated CD4+ T cells sorted from spleen or lymph node cells, taken before intestinal transplant. The CDR3 DNA follows: TGTGCCAGTAGCGACTTAGCGGGGGTAGCTAGCACAGATACGCAGTATTTT. Translating it yields CASSDLAGVASTDTQYF.